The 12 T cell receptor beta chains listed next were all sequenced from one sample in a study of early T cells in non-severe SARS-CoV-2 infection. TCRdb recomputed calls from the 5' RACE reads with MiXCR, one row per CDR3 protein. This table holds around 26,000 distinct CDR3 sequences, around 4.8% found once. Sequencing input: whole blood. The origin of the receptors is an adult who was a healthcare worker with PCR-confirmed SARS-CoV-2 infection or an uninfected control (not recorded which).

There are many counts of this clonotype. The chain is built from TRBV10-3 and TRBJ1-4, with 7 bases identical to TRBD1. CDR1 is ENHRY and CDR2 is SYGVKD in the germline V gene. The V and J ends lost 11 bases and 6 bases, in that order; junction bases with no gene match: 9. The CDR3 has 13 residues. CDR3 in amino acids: CAVQQGLDEKLFF. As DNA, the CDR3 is TGTGCCGTTCAACAGGGGTTGGATGAAAAACTGTTTTTT.

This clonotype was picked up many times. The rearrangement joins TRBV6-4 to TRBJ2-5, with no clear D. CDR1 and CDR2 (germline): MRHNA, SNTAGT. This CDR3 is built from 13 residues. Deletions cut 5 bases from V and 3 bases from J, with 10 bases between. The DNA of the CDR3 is TGTGCCAGCAGTCTACTTCGAAAAGAGACCCAGTACTTC. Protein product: CASSLLRKETQYF.

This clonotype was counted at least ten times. This CDR3 reads CASSLTKNTEAFF. The CDR3 nucleotides read TGTGCCAGCAGCTTGACGAAGAACACTGAAGCTTTCTTT. The chain joins TRBV7-6 to TRBJ1-1; the D is unclear. Looked up from germline, CDR1 is SGHVS and CDR2 is FNYEAQ. Trimming took off 3 bases at V and 1 base at J, with 6 bases between the two ends. The CDR3 contains 13 residues.

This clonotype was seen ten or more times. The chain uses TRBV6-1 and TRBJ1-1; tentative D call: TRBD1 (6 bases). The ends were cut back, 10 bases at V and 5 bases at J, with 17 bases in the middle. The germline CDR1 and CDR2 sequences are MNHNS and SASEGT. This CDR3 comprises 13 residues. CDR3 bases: TGTGCCATCCGGAGGGGGGTGTGGACTGAAGCTTTCTTT. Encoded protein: CAIRRGVWTEAFF.

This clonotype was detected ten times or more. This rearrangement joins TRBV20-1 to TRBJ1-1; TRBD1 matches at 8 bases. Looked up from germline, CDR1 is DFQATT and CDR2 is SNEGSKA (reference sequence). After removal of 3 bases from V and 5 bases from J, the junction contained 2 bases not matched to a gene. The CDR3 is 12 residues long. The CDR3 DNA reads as TGCAGTGCTAGTTACAGGGGGACTGAAGCTTTCTTT. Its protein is CSASYRGTEAFF.

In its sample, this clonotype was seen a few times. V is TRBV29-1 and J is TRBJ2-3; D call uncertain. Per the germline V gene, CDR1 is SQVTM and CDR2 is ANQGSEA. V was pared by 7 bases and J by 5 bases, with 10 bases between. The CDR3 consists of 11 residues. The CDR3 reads CSAPLIDTQYF. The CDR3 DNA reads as TGCAGCGCCCCGCTGATAGATACGCAGTATTTT.

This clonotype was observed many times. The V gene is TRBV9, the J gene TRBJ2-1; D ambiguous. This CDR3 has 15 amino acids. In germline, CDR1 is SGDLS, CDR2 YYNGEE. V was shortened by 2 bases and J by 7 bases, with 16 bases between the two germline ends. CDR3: CASSVNRAELNEQFF. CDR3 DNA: TGTGCCAGCAGCGTGAATAGGGCAGAATTGAATGAGCAGTTCTTC.

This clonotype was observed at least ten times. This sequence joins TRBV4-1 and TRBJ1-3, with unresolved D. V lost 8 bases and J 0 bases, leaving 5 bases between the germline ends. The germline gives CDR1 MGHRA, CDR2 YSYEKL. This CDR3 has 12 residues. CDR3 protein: CASGSSGNTIYF. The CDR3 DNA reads TGCGCCAGCGGGAGCTCTGGAAACACCATATATTTT.

The CDR3 coding sequence is TGCGCCAGCAGCTTGGTCCGGGGGGGACGCGAGCAGTACTTC. Its protein product is CASSLVRGGREQYF. V is TRBV5-1 and J is TRBJ2-7, with 8 bases that match TRBD2. The CDR3 loop spans 14 amino acids. Germline CDR1 is SGHRS and CDR2 is YFSETQ. Unmatched junction bases numbered 5, after V lost 0 bases and J lost 6 bases.

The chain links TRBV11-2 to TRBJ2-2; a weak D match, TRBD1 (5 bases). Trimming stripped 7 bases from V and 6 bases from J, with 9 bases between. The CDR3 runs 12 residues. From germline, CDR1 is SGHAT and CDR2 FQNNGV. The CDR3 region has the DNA TGTGCCAGCACCCCCAGGGCCGGGGAGCTGTTTTTT. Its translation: CASTPRAGELFF.

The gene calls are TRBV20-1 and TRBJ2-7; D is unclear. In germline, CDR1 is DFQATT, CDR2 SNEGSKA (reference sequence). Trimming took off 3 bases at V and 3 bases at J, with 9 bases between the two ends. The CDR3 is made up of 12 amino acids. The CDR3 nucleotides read TGCAGTGCTAGGGGTCGCATCTACGAGCAGTACTTC. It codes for CSARGRIYEQYF.

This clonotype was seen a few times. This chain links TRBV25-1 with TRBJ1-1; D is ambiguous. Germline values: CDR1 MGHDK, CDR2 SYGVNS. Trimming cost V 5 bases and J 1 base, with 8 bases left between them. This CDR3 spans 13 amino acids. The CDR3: CASSSPGNTEAFF. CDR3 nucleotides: TGTGCCAGCAGTTCCCCAGGGAACACTGAAGCTTTCTTT.